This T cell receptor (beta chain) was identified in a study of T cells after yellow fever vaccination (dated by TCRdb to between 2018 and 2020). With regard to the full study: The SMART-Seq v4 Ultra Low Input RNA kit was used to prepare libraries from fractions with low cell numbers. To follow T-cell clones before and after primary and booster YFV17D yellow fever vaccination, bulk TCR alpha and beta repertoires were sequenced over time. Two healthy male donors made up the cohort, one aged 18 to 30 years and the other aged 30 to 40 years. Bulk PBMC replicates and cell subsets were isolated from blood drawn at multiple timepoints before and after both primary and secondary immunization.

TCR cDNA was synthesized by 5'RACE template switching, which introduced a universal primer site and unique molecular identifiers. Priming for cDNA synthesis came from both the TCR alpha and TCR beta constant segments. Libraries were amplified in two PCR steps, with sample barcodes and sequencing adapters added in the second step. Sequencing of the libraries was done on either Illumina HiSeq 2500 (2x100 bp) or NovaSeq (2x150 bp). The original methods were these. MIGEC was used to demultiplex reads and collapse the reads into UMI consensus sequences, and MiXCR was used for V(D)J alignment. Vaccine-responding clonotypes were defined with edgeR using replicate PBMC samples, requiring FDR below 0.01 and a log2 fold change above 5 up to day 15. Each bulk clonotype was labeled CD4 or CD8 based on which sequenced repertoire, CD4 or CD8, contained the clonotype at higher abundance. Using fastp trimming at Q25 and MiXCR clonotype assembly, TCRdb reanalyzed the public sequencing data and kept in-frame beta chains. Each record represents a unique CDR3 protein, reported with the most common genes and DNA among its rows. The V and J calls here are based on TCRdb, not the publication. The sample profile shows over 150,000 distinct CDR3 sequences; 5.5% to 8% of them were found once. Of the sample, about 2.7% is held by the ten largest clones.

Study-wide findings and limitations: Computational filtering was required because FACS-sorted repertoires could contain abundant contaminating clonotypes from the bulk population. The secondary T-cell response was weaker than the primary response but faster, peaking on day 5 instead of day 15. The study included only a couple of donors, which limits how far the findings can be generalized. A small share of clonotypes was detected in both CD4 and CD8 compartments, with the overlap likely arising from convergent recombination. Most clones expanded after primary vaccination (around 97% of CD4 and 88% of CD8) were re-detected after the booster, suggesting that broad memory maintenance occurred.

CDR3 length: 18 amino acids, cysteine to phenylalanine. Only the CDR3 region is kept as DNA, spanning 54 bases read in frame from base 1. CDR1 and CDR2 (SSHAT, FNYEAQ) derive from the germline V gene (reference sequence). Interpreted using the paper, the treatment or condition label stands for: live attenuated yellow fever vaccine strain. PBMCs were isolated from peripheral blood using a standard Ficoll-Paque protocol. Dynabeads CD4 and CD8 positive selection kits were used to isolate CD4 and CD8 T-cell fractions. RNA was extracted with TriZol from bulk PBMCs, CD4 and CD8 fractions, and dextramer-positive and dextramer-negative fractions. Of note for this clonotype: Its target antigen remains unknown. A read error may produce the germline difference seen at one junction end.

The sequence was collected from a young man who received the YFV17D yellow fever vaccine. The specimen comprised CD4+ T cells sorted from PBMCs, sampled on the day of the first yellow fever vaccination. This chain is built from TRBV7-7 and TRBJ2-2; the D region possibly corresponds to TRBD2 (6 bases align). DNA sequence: TGTGCTAGCAGCTTAGATGATAGAGGACTAACTGAAACCGGGGAGCTGTTTTTT. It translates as CASSLDDRGLTETGELFF.